The 29 T cell receptor beta chains given below trace back to one sample, sequenced in a study of post-analysis software for immune sequencing data. For these TCRs, the target antigens are not known. TCR beta libraries were prepared from cDNA with unique molecular identifiers. From the PCR reads, TCRdb called clonotypes with MiXCR, one entry per CDR3 protein. The repertoire consists of around 770,000 distinct CDR3 sequences, with under 60% occurring once and the leading ten covering 4.9%. Study-level results: Among four to six TRBV segments more frequent in patients than controls were TRBV5-6, TRBV5-1 and TRBV20-1.

Sequencing was performed on blood. Every receptor here comes from a girl between 10 and 17 years old with multiple sclerosis.

This clonotype was counted a few times. The rearrangement uses TRBV2 and TRBJ1-2; D remains ambiguous. V was shortened by 9 bases and J by 4 bases, with 18 bases between the two germline ends. The CDR3 has 14 residues. CDR1 and CDR2 from the germline V gene are SNHLY and FYNNEI. DNA of the CDR3: TGTGCCAGTTACGGGGAGGCCGGGGTCTATGGCTACACCTTC. Amino acid sequence: CASYGEAGVYGYTF.

This clonotype was counted a few times. The J gene is TRBJ2-3, the V gene TRBV4-2; possibly TRBD1 for D (6 bases). CDR3 size: 14 residues. Germline CDR1 reads LGHNA; CDR2 reads YNFKEQ. The V end lost 2 bases, the J end lost 3 bases, and 9 bases lay between the germline ends. The CDR3 sequence: CASSQLDRTDTQYF. The CDR3, as DNA: TGTGCCAGCAGCCAACTCGACAGGACAGATACGCAGTATTTT.

The chain combines TRBV5-5 with TRBJ2-1; D is unresolved. Germline V CDR1 and CDR2: SGHKS, YYEKEE (reference sequence). The length of the CDR3 is 15 residues. Trimming shortened V by 0 bases and J by 2 bases, and 9 bases separated the two germline ends. CDR3 in amino acids: CASSLADLTYNEQFF. DNA for the CDR3: TGTGCCAGCAGCTTGGCCGATCTCACCTACAATGAGCAGTTCTTC.

This clonotype appeared a few times. This chain uses TRBV28 with TRBJ1-1, with D uncertain. Trimming took 6 bases from V and 6 from J, leaving 14 bases between them. Germline V gene sequence: CDR1 MDHEN, CDR2 SYDVKM. This CDR3 region has 13 residues. Written as DNA, the CDR3 is TGTGCCAGCAGCCCCCCAAAGATACCTGAAGCTTTCTTT. It specifies CASSPPKIPEAFF.

The sample holds a few counts of this clonotype. The chain carries TRBV5-1 and TRBJ1-2; no clear D gene. Per germline, CDR1 SGHRS and CDR2 YFSETQ. Trimming took off 0 bases at V and 0 bases at J, with 6 bases between the two ends. The CDR3 is made up of 14 amino acids. CDR3 DNA: TGCGCCAGCAGCTTGGCCAGCTCTAACTATGGCTACACCTTC. Encoded protein: CASSLASSNYGYTF.

Only a few counts were recorded for this clonotype. The CDR3 here is CASSYGTGLEQYF. For the CDR3, the DNA is TGTGCCAGCAGTTACGGTACTGGTCTCGAGCAGTACTTC. This chain connects TRBV6-5 to TRBJ2-7; no definite D call. Germline loops: CDR1 MNHEY, CDR2 SVGAGI. CDR3 size: 13 residues. V lost 2 bases to trimming and J lost 6 bases, with 11 bases between them.

V gene TRBV4-2 combines with J gene TRBJ2-7; weak D call: TRBD1 (5 bases). Trimming left V 0 bases short and J 2 bases short, with 11 bases between. Germline loops: CDR1 LGHNA, CDR2 YNFKEQ. This CDR3 is 15 amino acids long. For the CDR3, the DNA is TGTGCCAGCAGCCAAGATCGGGCAGGGCCCTACGAGCAGTACTTC. Protein sequence: CASSQDRAGPYEQYF.

The chain joins TRBV12-5 to TRBJ2-7, with 11 positions matching TRBD1. The trim removed 0 bases at V and 1 base at J, leaving 11 bases unmatched. The germline gives CDR1 LGHNT, CDR2 FRNRAP. The CDR3 runs 19 residues. The CDR3 here is CASGLVLGTGGFASYEQYF. In nucleotides, the CDR3 is TGTGCTAGTGGTTTGGTACTCGGGACAGGGGGTTTCGCGTCCTACGAGCAGTACTTC.

This clonotype occurred a few times. The chain is built from TRBV28 and TRBJ1-5; D gene unclear. The CDR3 covers 13 residues. V was shortened by 2 bases and J by 9 bases, with 11 bases between the two germline ends. Germline loops: CDR1 MDHEN, CDR2 SYDVKM. The CDR3 DNA is TGTGCCAGCAGTTTACCGGATTTGCGGCCCCAGCATTTT. Protein product: CASSLPDLRPQHF.

A few counts support this clonotype. The chain has TRBV10-3 and TRBJ1-2; D perhaps matches TRBD1 (5 bases). Per the germline V gene, CDR1 is ENHRY and CDR2 is SYGVKD. The V gene lost 2 bases and the J gene lost 3 bases, with 13 bases spanning the gap. The CDR3 extends over 15 amino acids. CDR3 in amino acids: CAISEGTGVHYGYTF. CDR3 DNA: TGTGCCATCAGTGAGGGGACGGGGGTACACTATGGCTACACCTTC.

The chain carries TRBV7-6 and TRBJ2-7; D might be TRBD1 (5 bases). Trimming took 2 bases from V and 5 from J, leaving 13 bases between them. The germline V gene encodes CDR1 SGHVS and CDR2 FNYEAQ. CDR3 size: 14 residues. DNA of the CDR3: TGTGCCAGCAGCTTAAGTCCCACAGGCGACGAGCAGTACTTC. Its translation: CASSLSPTGDEQYF.

The chain carries TRBV28 and TRBJ1-5; D not resolved. Germline V CDR1 and CDR2: MDHEN, SYDVKM. The CDR3 has 13 residues. The germline V and J ends were trimmed by 6 bases and 5 bases, with 11 bases remaining between them. CDR3 residues: CASRVGPHQPQHF. CDR3 bases: TGTGCCAGCAGAGTCGGGCCCCATCAGCCCCAGCATTTT.

This rearrangement joins TRBV4-1 to TRBJ2-7; TRBD1 agrees at 7 bases. The J call may be mistaken, given a closer DNA end match to TRBJ2-5. CDR1 is MGHRA and CDR2 is YSYEKL in the germline V gene. The CDR3 sequence is 16 residues long. The CDR3 region has the DNA TGCGCCAGCAGCCAAGAAGGGGGCGACGTTTCGGAGACCCAGTACTTC. Translation: CASSQEGGDVSETQYF.

CDR3 region: CASSRDPRTYEQYF. CDR3 nucleotide sequence: TGTGCCAGCAGCCGGGACCCCAGAACCTACGAGCAGTACTTC. The V gene is TRBV3-1, the J gene TRBJ2-7; D may be TRBD1 or TRBD2 (5 bases each). Germline lookup yields CDR1 LGHDT and CDR2 YNNKEL (reference sequence). This CDR3 is 14 amino acids long. Trimming took 4 bases from V and 2 from J, leaving 12 bases between them.

With respect to this clonotype: Its ends do not fully match the called genes, so a read error is possible. The chain couples TRBV3-1 to TRBJ1-2, with D perhaps TRBD1 (6 bases). Germline V lookup: CDR1 LGHDT, CDR2 YNNKEL (reference sequence). The length of the CDR3 is 17 residues. This CDR3 is CASSQVSSGGRGGGYTF. Here the CDR3 DNA reads TGTGCCAGCAGTCAAGTTAGTTCCGGGGGGCGAGGAGGAGGCTACACCTTC.

CDR3 region: CASSLEAGVREQYF. DNA of the CDR3: TGTGCCAGCAGTTTAGAAGCGGGTGTACGAGAGCAGTACTTC. The gene calls are TRBV27 and TRBJ2-7, with a tentative D call TRBD2 (6 bases). CDR1 and CDR2 (germline): MNHEY, SMNVEV (reference sequence). The V end was cut by 2 bases, the J end by 7 bases, with 15 bases between. The CDR3 consists of 14 residues.

This clonotype was recorded a few times. The chain links TRBV29-1 to TRBJ2-7; the D gene is possibly TRBD1 (6 bases). The V end lost 6 bases, the J end lost 5 bases, and 8 bases lay between the germline ends. Germline assignment: CDR1 SQVTM and CDR2 ANQGSEA. CDR3 length equals 10 residues. CDR3 sequence: CSVGADEQYF. The DNA for the CDR3 is TGCAGCGTGGGGGCGGACGAGCAGTACTTC.

The rearrangement joins TRBV6-2 or TRBV6-3 to TRBJ2-5; 14 nucleotides align to TRBD2. After removal of 2 bases from V and 5 bases from J, the junction contained 10 bases not matched to a gene. Per the germline V gene, CDR1 is MNHEY and CDR2 is SVGEGT. The CDR3 totals 18 residues. As DNA, the CDR3 is TGTGCCAGCAGTTACGGACTAGCGGGAGGTCCGACAGGGGAGACCCAGTACTTC. Translating it yields CASSYGLAGGPTGETQYF.

The J gene is TRBJ2-1, the V gene TRBV2, with TRBD1 matching 10 bases. The CDR3 is 15 residues long. Trimming at V came to 8 bases and at J to 8 bases, leaving 12 bases not matched to a gene. CDR1 and CDR2 (germline): SNHLY, FYNNEI. CDR3 residues: CASPTGTGVSHEQFF. In DNA, the CDR3 is TGTGCCAGCCCGACAGGGACAGGGGTCTCCCATGAGCAGTTCTTC.

This sequence joins TRBV9 and TRBJ2-1; D is ambiguous. V lost 3 bases, J lost 8 bases, and 9 bases lay in between. CDR1 and CDR2 from the germline V gene are SGDLS and YYNGEE. This CDR3 has 12 amino acids. The CDR3 sequence: CASSEIGDEQFF. The CDR3 DNA sequence: TGTGCCAGCAGCGAAATAGGAGATGAGCAGTTCTTC.

The CDR3: CASSYSRVYTDTQYF. CDR3 nucleotide sequence: TGTGCCAGCAGTTATTCCAGGGTCTACACAGATACGCAGTATTTT. The gene calls are TRBV6-2 or TRBV6-3 and TRBJ2-3; perhaps TRBD1 as D (5 bases). The germline gives CDR1 MNHEY, CDR2 SVGEGT. The ends were cut back, 3 bases at V and 2 bases at J, with 12 bases in the middle. CDR3 size: 15 residues.

The chain combines TRBV20-1 with TRBJ2-1, with TRBD2 matching over 12 bases. CDR1 is DFQATT and CDR2 is SNEGSKA in the germline V gene (reference sequence). The CDR3 length is 15 residues. J lost 4 bases, V lost 5 bases, and 6 bases had no gene match. CDR3 sequence: CSAPMTSGSYNEQFF. In nucleotides, the CDR3 is TGCAGTGCTCCTATGACTAGCGGGAGTTACAATGAGCAGTTCTTC.

Here the CDR3 DNA reads TGCGCCAGCAGCCCATCTAGACACTCTAATTCACCCCTCCACTTT. Its protein is CASSPSRHSNSPLHF. This chain uses TRBV4-3 with TRBJ1-6; D unresolved. This CDR3 has 15 amino acids. Trimming took 4 bases from V and 6 from J, leaving 13 bases between them. CDR1 is LGHNA, CDR2 YSLEER, per germline.

The chain carries TRBV7-9 and TRBJ1-5, with D tentatively TRBD1 (5 bases). Between the trimmed V and J ends, which lost 2 bases and 0 bases, there was a span of 17 bases. In germline, CDR1 is SEHNR, CDR2 FQNEAQ (reference sequence). The CDR3 totals 18 residues. This CDR3 is CASSLTDVGLSSNQPQHF. CDR3 nucleotide sequence: TGTGCCAGCAGCTTAACGGACGTGGGACTAAGTAGCAATCAGCCCCAGCATTTT.

The V and J genes are TRBV4-3 and TRBJ2-5; TRBD2 is a possible D gene (6 bases). The CDR3 runs 13 residues. Trimming took off 7 bases at V and 4 bases at J, with 13 bases between the two ends. Germline assignment: CDR1 LGHNA and CDR2 YSLEER. The CDR3 DNA is TGCGCCAGCAAGCGGGCAGGGTCAGAGACCCAGTACTTC. Translating it yields CASKRAGSETQYF.

The rearrangement links TRBV6-5 to TRBJ2-5; the match to TRBD2 covers 9 bases. Germline V gives CDR1 MNHEY, CDR2 SVGAGI. The CDR3 is 17 amino acids. After removal of 1 base from V and 4 bases from J, the junction contained 10 bases not matched to a gene. CDR3 nucleotide sequence: TGTGCCAGCAGTTACTGGGAGGGTAGCGGGAGTTTAGAGACCCAGTACTTC. It specifies CASSYWEGSGSLETQYF.

This chain links TRBV14 with TRBJ2-7; D is uncertain. There are 14 residues in the CDR3. Germline V lookup: CDR1 SGHDN, CDR2 FVKESK. V was shortened by 3 bases and J by 2 bases, with 11 bases between the two germline ends. Here the CDR3 reads CASSQISSTYEQYF. The CDR3 region has the DNA TGTGCCAGCAGCCAGATTTCAAGCACCTACGAGCAGTACTTC.

The chain uses TRBV29-1 and TRBJ2-3; D possibly uses TRBD1 or TRBD2 (6 bases each). The length of the CDR3 is 16 residues. The V end lost 6 bases, the J end lost 5 bases, and 24 bases lay between the germline ends. Germline-derived CDR1 and CDR2 are SQVTM and ANQGSEA. In nucleotides, the CDR3 is TGCAGCGTAGACCTAGGGGGTGGGGGGCGCGAAGATACGCAGTATTTT. Amino acid sequence: CSVDLGGGGREDTQYF.

The J gene is TRBJ2-3, the V gene TRBV4-1, with TRBD2 as a possible D gene (5 bases). From germline, CDR1 is MGHRA and CDR2 YSYEKL. V lost 3 bases and J 1 base, leaving 11 bases between the germline ends. The length of the CDR3 is 15 residues. CDR3 sequence: CASSHPTGGTDTQYF. Here the CDR3 DNA reads TGCGCCAGCAGCCATCCAACCGGGGGCACAGATACGCAGTATTTT.